These 14 T cell receptor beta chains originate from one sample sequenced in a study of neurological immune-mediated disorders. Via MiXCR, TCRdb re-called the 5' RACE reads, giving one row per CDR3 protein. The sample contains tens of thousands of distinct CDR3 sequences, about 10% of which appear only once. Time point indicated: longitudinal time-point 1 (baseline). Sequencing was done on a sample of PBMCs. The receptors were sampled from a male donor with HTLV-1-associated myelopathy (HAM/TSP).

This clonotype was seen at least ten times. The V and J genes are TRBV6-4 and TRBJ1-1, with 7 bases fitting TRBD1. The CDR3 contains 14 residues. V lost 5 bases to trimming and J lost 4 bases; unmatched junction nucleotides: 7. Per the germline V gene, CDR1 is MRHNA and CDR2 is SNTAGT. The CDR3 spells CASSPTTGITEAFF. CDR3 nucleotides: TGTGCCAGCAGTCCAACGACAGGGATCACTGAAGCTTTCTTT.

This clonotype came up many times. The V call is TRBV5-1, the J call TRBJ2-7; D perhaps matches TRBD2 (6 bases). Germline V gene sequence: CDR1 SGHRS, CDR2 YFSETQ. V dropped 0 bases and J dropped 6 bases, with 13 bases sitting between them. The length of the CDR3 is 14 residues. The CDR3 DNA is TGCGCCAGCAGCTTGGTGGGGGGAGCGCGCGAGCAGTACTTC. It encodes CASSLVGGAREQYF.

This clonotype was detected many times. This chain joins TRBV20-1 and TRBJ2-3; 8 bases map to TRBD1. CDR1 DFQATT and CDR2 SNEGSKA come from the germline V gene (reference sequence). This CDR3 is built from 15 residues. V trimming: 2 bases; J trimming: 5 bases; junction bases outside the gene matches: 9. The CDR3 sequence is CSARPYRGKVDTQYF. DNA of the CDR3: TGCAGTGCTAGACCATACAGGGGGAAGGTAGATACGCAGTATTTT.

This clonotype was observed at least ten times. The genes are TRBV6-2 or TRBV6-3 and TRBJ2-1; 9 bases match TRBD2. Germline assignment: CDR1 MNHEY and CDR2 SVGEGT. The length of the CDR3 is 13 residues. J was trimmed by 8 bases and V by 7 bases; bases with no gene match: 6. This chain's CDR3 is CASKLRGGHEQFF. CDR3 DNA: TGTGCCAGCAAATTGCGGGGGGGCCATGAGCAGTTCTTC.

This clonotype showed up many times. The V call is TRBV4-3, the J call TRBJ2-7; 8 bases line up with TRBD2. This CDR3 has 18 amino acids. CDR1 is LGHNA, CDR2 YSLEER, per germline. J was trimmed by 1 base and V by 1 base; bases with no gene match: 12. In DNA form, the CDR3 reads TGCGCCAGCAGCCAAGGAGTAGCGCGGAGCGGGGGTTCCTACGAGCAGTACTTC. It encodes CASSQGVARSGGSYEQYF.

Relative to its sample, this clonotype is medium-sized. The junction departs from the called germline gene at one end, perhaps through a read error. The genes are TRBV5-1 and TRBJ2-7; a possible D gene is TRBD1 (6 bases). Germline V CDR1 and CDR2: SGHRS, YFSETQ. The CDR3 has 16 amino acids. CDR3 nucleotides: TGCGCCAGCAGCTTGGTTATAACCAGGGGCTCCAACGAGCAGTACTTC. This translates into CASSLVITRGSNEQYF. The whole variable domain, filled in from reference TRBV5-1 and TRBJ2-7, reads KAGVTQTPRYLIKTRGQQVTLSCSPISGHRSVSWYQQTPGQGLQFLFEYFSETQRNKGNFPGRFSGRQFSNSRSEMNVSTLELGDSALYLCASSLVITRGSNEQYFGPGTRLTVT.

This clonotype was observed at least ten times. The genes are TRBV27 and TRBJ2-4; the D call may be TRBD1 or TRBD2 (6 bases each). V lost 3 bases, J lost 6 bases, and 18 bases lay in between. Germline V gives CDR1 MNHEY, CDR2 SMNVEV (reference sequence). This CDR3 spans 16 amino acids. Written as DNA, the CDR3 is TGTGCCAGCAGTTTCCCCAGGGGACTGCCTGGAAACATTCAGTACTTC. Residues: CASSFPRGLPGNIQYF.

This clonotype was recorded at least ten times. This chain connects TRBV5-1 to TRBJ2-7, with D unresolved. Trimming left V 1 base short and J 0 bases short, with 11 bases between. Germline-derived CDR1 and CDR2 are SGHRS and YFSETQ. The CDR3 has 15 residues. DNA for the CDR3: TGCGCCAGCAGCTTGAGACAAGGTCCCTCCTACGAGCAGTACTTC. Protein sequence: CASSLRQGPSYEQYF. Drawing the rest from reference TRBV5-1 and TRBJ2-7, the complete variable domain is KAGVTQTPRYLIKTRGQQVTLSCSPISGHRSVSWYQQTPGQGLQFLFEYFSETQRNKGNFPGRFSGRQFSNSRSEMNVSTLELGDSALYLCASSLRQGPSYEQYFGPGTRLTVT.

This clonotype has just a few counts. The chain links TRBV6-1 to TRBJ2-3, with D perhaps being TRBD1 or TRBD2 (6 bases each). The CDR3 is 14 amino acids. Germline values: CDR1 MNHNS, CDR2 SASEGT. With 2 bases removed from V and 6 bases from J, the gap between germline ends came to 12 bases. Here the CDR3 reads CASSELPGADTQYF. The CDR3 DNA reads as TGTGCCAGCAGTGAATTGCCGGGGGCCGATACGCAGTATTTT.

This clonotype was observed many times. The rearrangement links TRBV9 to TRBJ2-2; 9 bases are a match to TRBD1. The J segment lost 4 bases and the V segment lost 3 bases, leaving 7 bases of the junction unmatched. This CDR3 is built from 16 residues. Germline V gene data show CDR1 as SGDLS and CDR2 as YYNGEE. In DNA form, the CDR3 reads TGTGCCAGCAGCGACCGGACAGGGGCCTCCACCGGGGAGCTGTTTTTT. Its protein product is CASSDRTGASTGELFF.

This clonotype was seen many times. V and J are TRBV20-1 and TRBJ1-6, with TRBD1 as a possible D gene (6 bases). Germline V gene data show CDR1 as DFQATT and CDR2 as SNEGSKA (reference sequence). The CDR3 contains 13 residues. V was shortened by 6 bases and J by 8 bases, with 14 bases between the two germline ends. CDR3 region: CSARRDNDSPLHF. The CDR3 nucleotides are TGCAGTGCCAGACGGGACAATGATTCACCCCTCCACTTT.

On this clonotype itself: A much bigger clone sits one base away, suggesting this may be a read error. The rearrangement joins TRBV12-3 or TRBV12-4 to TRBJ1-2, with D unclear. The CDR3 runs 12 residues. This chain's CDR3 is CVSSSLGYGYTF. In nucleotides, the CDR3 is TGTGTCAGCAGCTCACTGGGCTATGGCTACACCTTC.

The sample holds many counts of this clonotype. The chain recombines TRBV5-1 with TRBJ2-3, with 8 bases lining up with TRBD2. Germline V CDR1 and CDR2: SGHRS, YFSETQ. The V and J ends lost 7 bases and 0 bases, in that order; junction bases with no gene match: 4. The CDR3 has 14 residues. The CDR3 DNA follows: TGCGCCAGCCGGGGGGGAACTAGCACAGATACGCAGTATTTT. Translation: CASRGGTSTDTQYF.

This clonotype has a count of ten or more. V gene TRBV7-6 combines with J gene TRBJ1-3; D not certain. CDR3 size: 14 residues. Germline V gene sequence: CDR1 SGHVS, CDR2 FNYEAQ. With 5 bases removed from V and 0 bases from J, the gap between germline ends came to 8 bases. The CDR3 bases are TGTGCCAGCAGCCCGGATCACTCTGGAAACACCATATATTTT. Protein sequence: CASSPDHSGNTIYF.